This T cell receptor (beta chain) was identified during a study of blood T cell repertoires in COVID-19. Overall study context: Samples taken during acute and convalescent COVID-19 were collected in the United States, Italy and Spain. T cells, B-cell-depleted T cells, or PBMCs supplied cDNA or gDNA.

Trimming took 5 bases from V and 6 from J, leaving 18 bases between them. In germline, CDR1 is SGHNT, CDR2 YYREEE (reference sequence). CDR3 length: 14 residues. Original handling: For nucleated cells, counts were estimated from reference gene primer amplification. Sequencing was performed with immunoSEQ multiplex PCR; in TCRdb, only in-frame clones are kept and a portion is missing. The DNA was the basis for D and trimming; V, J and clone size are from that table. The data show a few hundred thousand clones, 80% to 90% seen once. Sequenced input: peripheral blood. The chain has TRBV5-4 and TRBJ2-7, with D possibly TRBD2 on 6 matching bases. This receptor was identified in a woman in her forties or fifties who had recovered from COVID-19. The CDR3 region has the DNA TGTGCCAGCAGGCGGGACCAAACCTACGGCGAGCAGTACTTC. It translates to CASRRDQTYGEQYF.